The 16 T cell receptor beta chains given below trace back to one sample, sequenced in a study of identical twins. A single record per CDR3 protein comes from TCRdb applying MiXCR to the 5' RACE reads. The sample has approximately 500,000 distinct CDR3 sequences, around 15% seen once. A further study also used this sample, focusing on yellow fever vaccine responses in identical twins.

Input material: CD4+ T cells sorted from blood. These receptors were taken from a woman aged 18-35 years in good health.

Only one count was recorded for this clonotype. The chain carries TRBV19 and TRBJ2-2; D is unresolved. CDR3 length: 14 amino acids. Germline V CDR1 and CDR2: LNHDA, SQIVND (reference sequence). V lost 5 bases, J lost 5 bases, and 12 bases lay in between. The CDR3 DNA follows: TGTGCCAGTAGTGGTAGACGTGGGACCGGGGAGCTGTTTTTT. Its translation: CASSGRRGTGELFF.

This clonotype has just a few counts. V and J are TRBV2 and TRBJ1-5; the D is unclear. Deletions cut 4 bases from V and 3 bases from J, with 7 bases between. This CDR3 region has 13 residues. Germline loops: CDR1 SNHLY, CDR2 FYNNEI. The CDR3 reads CASSALANQPQHF. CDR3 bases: TGTGCCAGCAGTGCGCTCGCCAATCAGCCCCAGCATTTT.

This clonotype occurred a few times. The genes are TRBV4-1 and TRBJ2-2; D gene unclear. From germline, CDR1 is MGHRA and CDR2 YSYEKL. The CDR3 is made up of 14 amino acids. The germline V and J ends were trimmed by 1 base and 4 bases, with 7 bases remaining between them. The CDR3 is CASSQGQSTGELFF. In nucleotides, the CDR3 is TGCGCCAGCAGCCAAGGTCAGAGCACCGGGGAGCTGTTTTTT.

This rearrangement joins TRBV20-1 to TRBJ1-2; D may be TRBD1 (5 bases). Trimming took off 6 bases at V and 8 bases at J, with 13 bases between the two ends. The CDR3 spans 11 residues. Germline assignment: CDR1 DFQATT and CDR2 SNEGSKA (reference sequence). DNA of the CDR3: TGCAGTGCGCGGGACCAGGAGGGCTACACCTTC. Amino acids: CSARDQEGYTF.

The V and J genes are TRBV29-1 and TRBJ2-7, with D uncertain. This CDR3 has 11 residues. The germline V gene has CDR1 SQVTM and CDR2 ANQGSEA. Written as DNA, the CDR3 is TGCAGGGAGCCCTTCGGGTACGAGCAGTACGTC. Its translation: CREPFGYEQYV.

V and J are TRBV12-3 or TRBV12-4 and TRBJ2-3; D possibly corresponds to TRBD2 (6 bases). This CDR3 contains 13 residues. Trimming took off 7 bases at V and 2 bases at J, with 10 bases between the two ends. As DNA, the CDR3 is TGTGCCAGCACCGGAGGGGACACAGATACGCAGTATTTT. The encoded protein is CASTGGDTDTQYF.

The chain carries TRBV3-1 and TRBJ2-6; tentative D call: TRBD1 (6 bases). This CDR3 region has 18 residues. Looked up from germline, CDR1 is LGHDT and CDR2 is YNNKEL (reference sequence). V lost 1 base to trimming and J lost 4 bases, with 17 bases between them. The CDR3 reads CASSQGSRGAPGANVLTF. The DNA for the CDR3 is TGTGCCAGCAGCCAAGGTAGCAGGGGCGCACCCGGGGCCAACGTCCTGACTTTC. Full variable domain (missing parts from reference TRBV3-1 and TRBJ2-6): DTAVSQTPKYLVTQMGNDKSIKCEQNLGHDTMYWYKQDSKKFLKIMFSYNNKELIINETVPNRFSPKSPDKAHLNLHINSLELGDSAVYFCASSQGSRGAPGANVLTFGAGSRLTVL.

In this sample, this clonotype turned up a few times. DNA of the CDR3: TGCAGCGTCGCCTCGGGGGGAGCTGGCACCGGGGAGCTGTTTTTT. Translating it yields CSVASGGAGTGELFF. This chain links TRBV29-1 with TRBJ2-2; TRBD2 matches 7 bases. The CDR3 has 15 residues. J was trimmed by 4 bases and V by 6 bases; bases with no gene match: 11. CDR1 SQVTM and CDR2 ANQGSEA come from the germline V gene.

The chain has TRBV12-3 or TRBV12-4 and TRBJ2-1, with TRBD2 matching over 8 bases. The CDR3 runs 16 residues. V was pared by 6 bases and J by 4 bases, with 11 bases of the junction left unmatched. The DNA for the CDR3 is TGTGCCAGCAGCCCACGGGGGGGCCTTGAGTACAATGAGCAGTTCTTC. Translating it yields CASSPRGGLEYNEQFF.

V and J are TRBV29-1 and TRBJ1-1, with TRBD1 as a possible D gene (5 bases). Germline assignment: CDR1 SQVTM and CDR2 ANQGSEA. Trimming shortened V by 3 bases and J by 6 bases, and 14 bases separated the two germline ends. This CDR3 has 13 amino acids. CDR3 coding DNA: TGCAGCGTTGACCAGGGTTCTGTGGCTGAAGCTTTCTTT. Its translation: CSVDQGSVAEAFF.

CDR3 residues: CASSYSKNYGYTF. Here the CDR3 DNA reads TGTGCCAGCAGTTACTCGAAAAACTATGGCTACACCTTC. This rearrangement joins TRBV6-5 to TRBJ1-2, with D hard to call. Trimming took off 0 bases at V and 2 bases at J, with 4 bases between the two ends. In germline, CDR1 is MNHEY, CDR2 SVGAGI. CDR3 length: 13 residues.

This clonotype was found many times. In DNA form, the CDR3 reads TGTGCCAGCAGTTTATTGGGGTTCTCTGGAAACACCATATATTTT. As protein: CASSLLGFSGNTIYF. J is TRBJ1-3 and V is TRBV12-3 or TRBV12-4; D gene ambiguous. CDR3 length equals 15 residues. V was clipped by 2 bases and J by 0 bases, with 8 bases between them.

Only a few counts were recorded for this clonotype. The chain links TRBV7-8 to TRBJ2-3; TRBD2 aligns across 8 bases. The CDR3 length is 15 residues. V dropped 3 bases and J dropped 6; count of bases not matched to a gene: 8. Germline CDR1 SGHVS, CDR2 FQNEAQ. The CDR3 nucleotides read TGTGCCAGCAGCTTGGGCGGGGGGAAAGGGGATACGCAGTATTTT. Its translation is CASSLGGGKGDTQYF.

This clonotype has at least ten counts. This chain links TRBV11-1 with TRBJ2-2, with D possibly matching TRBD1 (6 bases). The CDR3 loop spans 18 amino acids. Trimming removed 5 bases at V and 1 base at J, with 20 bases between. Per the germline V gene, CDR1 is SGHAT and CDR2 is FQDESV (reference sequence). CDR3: CASSVTQQGRRNTGELFF. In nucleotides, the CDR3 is TGTGCCAGCAGCGTCACTCAACAGGGTCGGCGGAACACCGGGGAGCTGTTTTTT.

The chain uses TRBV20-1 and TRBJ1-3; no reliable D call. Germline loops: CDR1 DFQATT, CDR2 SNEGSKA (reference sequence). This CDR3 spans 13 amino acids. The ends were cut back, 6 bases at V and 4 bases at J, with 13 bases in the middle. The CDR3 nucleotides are TGCAGTGCAAATGAAGGGTCCGGAAACACCATATATTTT. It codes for CSANEGSGNTIYF.

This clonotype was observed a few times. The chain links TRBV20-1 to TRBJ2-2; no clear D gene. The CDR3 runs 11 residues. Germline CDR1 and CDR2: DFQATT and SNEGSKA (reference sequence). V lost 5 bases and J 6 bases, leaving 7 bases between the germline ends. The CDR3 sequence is CSAYRAGELFF. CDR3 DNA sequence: TGCAGTGCTTATAGGGCCGGGGAGCTGTTTTTT.